This T cell receptor beta chain stems from a study of blood T cell repertoires in COVID-19. Turning to the study itself: Samples came from the United States, Italy and Spain, spanning acute and convalescent COVID-19. The analysed material was cDNA or gDNA that came from T cells, B-cell-depleted T cells, or PBMCs.

Per the study methods: Scientists estimated how many nucleated cells there were by amplifying reference gene primers. Clones were read by immunoSEQ multiplex PCR, and TCRdb kept only the in-frame ones, dropping some. The V and J calls and clone size were taken over from that table, and D and trimming were inferred from the DNA. The data hold about 100,000 clones, with roughly 92% observed a single time. The junction had 5 bases not matched to a gene; V was cut back by 2 bases and J by 2 bases. This CDR3 has 15 residues. CDR1 is KGHSH, CDR2 LQKENI, per germline. Sequenced material: peripheral blood. The source is a man between 45 and 60 years old with active COVID-19. The chain employs TRBV18 and TRBJ2-7, with 8 bases identical to TRBD1. The CDR3 coding sequence is TGTGCCAGCTCACCAATCGGACAGGGTACCTACGAGCAGTACTTC. Translating gives CASSPIGQGTYEQYF.